The clone carrying this T cell receptor (beta chain) appeared a few times. The data belong to a study of blood T cell repertoires in COVID-19. Per the germline V gene, CDR1 is SNHLY and CDR2 is FYNNEI. Trimming cost V 6 bases and J 2 bases, with 14 bases left between them. CDR3 size: 15 residues. TCRdb's copy holds only in-frame clones and misses some; the assay was immunoSEQ multiplex PCR. In the table there are about 200,000 clones, approximately 80% of which are singletons. Sequencing was performed on peripheral blood. The TCR sequence derives from a man aged 50 or older with active or convalescent COVID-19. The V and J genes are TRBV2 and TRBJ1-5; tentative D call: TRBD1 (6 bases). CDR3 DNA: TGTGCCAGCAGCGAGCCCAGGGGACGCAATCAGCCCCAGCATTTT. Its protein is CASSEPRGRNQPQHF.